This TCR beta chain comes out of a study of control samples from healthy donors and cancer patients. The data were produced by immunoSEQ multiplex PCR, yet TCRdb's version contains in-frame clones alone and is incomplete. The profile shows about 80,000 clones, approximately 80% of them singletons. Germline V CDR1 and CDR2: SGHNT, YYREEE (reference sequence). J gave up 0 bases and V 4 bases, and 5 bases lay outside the gene matches. CDR3 length equals 16 residues. Specimen: PBMCs. This receptor was taken from a man in his fifties or sixties with head and neck cancer. The chain carries TRBV5-4 and TRBJ1-3; TRBD1 agrees at 9 bases. CDR3 sequence reads: CASSTRQGVSGNTIYF. The CDR3 DNA is TGTGCCAGCAGCACAAGACAGGGGGTCTCTGGAAACACCATATATTTT.